The T cell receptor (beta chain) under discussion was sequenced for a study of identical twins. TCRdb processed the 5' RACE reads anew with MiXCR; each CDR3 protein has one entry. The data hold 500,000 to 550,000 distinct CDR3 sequences, with about 22% observed a single time. This clonotype was seen more than once but under ten times. These data are also associated with another study on yellow fever vaccine responses in identical twins.

The source of this sequence is a woman aged 18-29 years in good health. Sequenced input: CD4+ T cells sorted from blood.

The CDR3 coding sequence is TGCAGTAGCCCCGAGCCTGGTAGAGGAGAGACCCAGTACTTC. It encodes CSSPEPGRGETQYF. This rearrangement joins TRBV20-1 to TRBJ2-5, with D hard to call. V was pared by 8 bases and J by 4 bases, with 20 bases between. The CDR3 has 14 amino acids. Germline V CDR1 and CDR2: DFQATT, SNEGSKA (reference sequence).